The 4 T cell receptor beta chains below all came from one sample that was sequenced in a study of beta chain features in type 1 diabetes. These receptors' antigens are unknown. Expressed TCRB transcripts were sequenced, since all the RNA that had been isolated was reverse transcribed. The assay was immunoSEQ multiplex PCR, and TCRdb's table has in-frame clones only and misses some. The top ten clones hold about 0.5% of a sample with about 160,000 clones, approximately 9% of them seen once. Findings and limits, study-wide: Moderately but significantly shorter TCRB CDR3s were found in Type 1 diabetes patients in all four CD4+ subsets.

Material for sequencing was central memory CD4+ T cells from blood. All receptors derive from a woman younger than 35 with type 1 diabetes.

This clone was seen a few times. The V and J genes are TRBV29-1 and TRBJ1-2; tentatively, D is TRBD1 (5 bases). Trimming took 4 bases from V and 5 from J, leaving 11 bases between them. CDR1 is SQVTM, CDR2 ANQGSEA, per germline. The CDR3 runs to 12 residues. This chain's CDR3 is CSVVSGLYGYTF. DNA for the CDR3: TGCAGCGTTGTATCGGGACTGTATGGCTACACCTTC.

The chain combines TRBV2 with TRBJ2-3; a weak D match, TRBD2 (6 bases). Trimming shortened V by 4 bases and J by 3 bases, and 14 bases separated the two germline ends. Germline assignment: CDR1 SNHLY and CDR2 FYNNEI. The CDR3 runs to 15 residues. The CDR3 sequence is CASSAVRLVTDTQYF. The CDR3, as DNA: TGTGCCAGCAGTGCAGTTAGACTAGTTACAGATACGCAGTATTTT. Filled out from reference TRBV2 and TRBJ2-3, the complete variable domain reads EPEVTQTPSHQVTQMGQEVILRCVPISNHLYFYWYRQILGQKVEFLVSFYNNEISEKSEIFDDQFSVERPDGSNFTLKIRSTKLEDSAMYFCASSAVRLVTDTQYFGPGTRLTVL.

The J gene is TRBJ2-7, the V gene TRBV7-8; weak D call: TRBD1 (5 bases). CDR1 SGHVS and CDR2 FQNEAQ come from the germline V gene. V lost 3 bases, J lost 5 bases, and 23 bases lay in between. CDR3 length: 17 residues. CDR3 amino acids: CASSFPPVVGLRDEQYF. The CDR3 DNA is TGTGCCAGCAGCTTTCCTCCCGTTGTGGGGCTGAGAGACGAGCAGTACTTC.

This clone was detected only a few times. The V and J genes are TRBV30 and TRBJ2-7; 10 nucleotides match TRBD1. Germline V gene data show CDR1 as GTSNPN and CDR2 as SVGIG (reference sequence). V lost 2 bases and J lost 6; bases outside the gene matches: 7. This CDR3 has 14 amino acids. The DNA for the CDR3 is TGTGCCTGGAGTCCGGGACAGGGGTTAGGCGAGCAGTACTTC. Its protein is CAWSPGQGLGEQYF.